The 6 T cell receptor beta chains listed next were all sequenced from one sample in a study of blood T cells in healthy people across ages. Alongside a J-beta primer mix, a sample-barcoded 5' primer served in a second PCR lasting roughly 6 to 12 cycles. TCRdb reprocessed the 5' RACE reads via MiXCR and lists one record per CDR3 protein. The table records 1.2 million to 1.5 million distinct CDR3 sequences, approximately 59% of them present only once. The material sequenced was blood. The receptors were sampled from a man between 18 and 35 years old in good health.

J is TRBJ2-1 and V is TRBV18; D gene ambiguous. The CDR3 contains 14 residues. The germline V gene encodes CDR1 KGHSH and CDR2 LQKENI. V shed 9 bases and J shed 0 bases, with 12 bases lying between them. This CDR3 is CASRYSNSYNEQFF. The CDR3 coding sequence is TGTGCCAGTCGTTACTCGAACTCCTACAATGAGCAGTTCTTC.

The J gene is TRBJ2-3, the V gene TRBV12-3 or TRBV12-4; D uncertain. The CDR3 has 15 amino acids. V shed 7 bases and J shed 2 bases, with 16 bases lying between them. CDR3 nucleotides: TGTGCCAGCACCCCCCTGGACGGGCCCACAGATACGCAGTATTTT. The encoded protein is CASTPLDGPTDTQYF.

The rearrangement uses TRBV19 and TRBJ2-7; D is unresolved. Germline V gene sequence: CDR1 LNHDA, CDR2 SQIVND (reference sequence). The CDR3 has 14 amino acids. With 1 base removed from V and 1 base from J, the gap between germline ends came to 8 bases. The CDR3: CASSIGSGSYEQYF. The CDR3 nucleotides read TGTGCCAGTAGTATAGGTTCTGGTTCCTACGAGCAGTACTTC.

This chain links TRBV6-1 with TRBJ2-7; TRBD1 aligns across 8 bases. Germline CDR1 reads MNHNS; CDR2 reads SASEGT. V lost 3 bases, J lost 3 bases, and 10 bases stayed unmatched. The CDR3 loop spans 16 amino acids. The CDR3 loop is CASSDRFGQGHYEQYF. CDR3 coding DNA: TGTGCCAGCAGTGATAGGTTCGGACAGGGCCACTACGAGCAGTACTTC.

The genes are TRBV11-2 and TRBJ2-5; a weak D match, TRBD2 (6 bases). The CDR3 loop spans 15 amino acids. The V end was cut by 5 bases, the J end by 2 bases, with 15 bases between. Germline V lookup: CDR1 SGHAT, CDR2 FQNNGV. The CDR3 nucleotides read TGTGCCAGCAGCGCAACCACCGGGGGACAAGAGACCCAGTACTTC. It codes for CASSATTGGQETQYF.

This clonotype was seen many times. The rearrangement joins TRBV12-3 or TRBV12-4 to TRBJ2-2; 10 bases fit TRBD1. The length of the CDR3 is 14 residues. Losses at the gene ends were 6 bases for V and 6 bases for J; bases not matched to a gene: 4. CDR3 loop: CASSPGQGAGELFF. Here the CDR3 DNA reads TGTGCCAGCAGCCCAGGACAGGGGGCCGGGGAGCTGTTTTTT.